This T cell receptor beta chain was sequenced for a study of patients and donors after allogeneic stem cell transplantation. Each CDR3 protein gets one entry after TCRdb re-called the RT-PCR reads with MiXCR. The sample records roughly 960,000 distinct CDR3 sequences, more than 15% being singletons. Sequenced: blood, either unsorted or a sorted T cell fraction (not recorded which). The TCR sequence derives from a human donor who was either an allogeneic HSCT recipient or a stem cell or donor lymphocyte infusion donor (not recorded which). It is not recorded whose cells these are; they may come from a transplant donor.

CDR3 in amino acids: CASSLAPSGYTEAFF. CDR3 bases: TGTGCCAGCAGCTTAGCCCCTAGCGGCTACACTGAAGCTTTCTTT. The V call is TRBV7-2, the J call TRBJ1-1, with no clear D. The V end was cut by 0 bases, the J end by 3 bases, with 11 bases between. The CDR3 has 15 residues. CDR1 is SGHTA, CDR2 FQGNSA, per germline.